These 29 T cell receptor beta chains were all obtained from the same sample, sequenced in a study of cytomegalovirus exposure and HLA in healthy donors. With 60 Vbeta and 13 Jbeta primers, the PCR was carried out. The assay was immunoSEQ multiplex PCR, and TCRdb's table has in-frame clones only and misses some. The repertoire holds approximately 190,000 clones, with more than 75% as singletons. The sample was PBMCs. All receptors derive from a woman under 30 in good health and CMV-seronegative.

The chain has TRBV18 and TRBJ2-3, with 7 bases fitting TRBD2. J was trimmed by 0 bases and V by 3 bases; bases with no gene match: 3. The CDR3 has 15 residues. Germline V CDR1 and CDR2: KGHSH, LQKENI. Here the CDR3 DNA reads TGTGCCAGCTCACCTCTAGCGGAGAGCACAGATACGCAGTATTTT. This encodes CASSPLAESTDTQYF. The variable domain in full, completed from reference TRBV18 and TRBJ2-3, reads NAGVMQNPRHLVRRRGQEARLRCSPMKGHSHVYWYRQLPEEGLKFMVYLQKENIIDESGMPKERFSAEFPKEGPSILRIQQVVRGDSAAYFCASSPLAESTDTQYFGPGTRLTVL.

The rearrangement links TRBV7-9 to TRBJ1-4; 7 nucleotides agree with TRBD1. CDR1 is SEHNR, CDR2 FQNEAQ, per germline (reference sequence). V dropped 5 bases and J dropped 4; count of bases not matched to a gene: 7. CDR3 length: 15 residues. As DNA, the CDR3 is TGTGCCAGCAGCCCTGACAGGGAGGATAATGAAAAACTGTTTTTT. The encoded protein is CASSPDREDNEKLFF.

V usage is TRBV7-2 and J usage is TRBJ2-7; 10 bases are shared with TRBD2. This CDR3 is built from 15 residues. The V gene end was trimmed by 2 bases and the J gene end by 7 bases; junction bases not matched to a gene: 8. Germline CDR1 SGHTA, CDR2 FQGNSA. CDR3 coding DNA: TGTGCCAGCAGCTTAATCGCTAGCGGGAGTGTTGAGCAGTACTTC. This encodes CASSLIASGSVEQYF.

This rearrangement joins TRBV2 to TRBJ2-2, with 9 bases lining up with TRBD1. The V and J ends lost 7 bases and 6 bases, in that order; junction bases with no gene match: 9. This CDR3 comprises 15 residues. CDR1 SNHLY and CDR2 FYNNEI come from the germline V gene. For the CDR3, the DNA is TGTGCCAGCACCCCGGGACAGGGTCTTTCCGGGGAGCTGTTTTTT. As protein: CASTPGQGLSGELFF. The full variable domain, rest sourced from reference TRBV2 and TRBJ2-2, is EPEVTQTPSHQVTQMGQEVILRCVPISNHLYFYWYRQILGQKVEFLVSFYNNEISEKSEIFDDQFSVERPDGSNFTLKIRSTKLEDSAMYFCASTPGQGLSGELFFGEGSRLTVL.

The chain links TRBV6-1 to TRBJ2-3, with 10 positions matching TRBD1. The CDR3 covers 15 residues. With 4 bases clipped from V and 3 bases from J, the junction kept 4 bases outside the gene matches. Germline V CDR1 and CDR2: MNHNS, SASEGT. The CDR3 DNA is TGTGCCAGCAGTGTGGGACAGGGGTTTACAGATACGCAGTATTTT. Translation: CASSVGQGFTDTQYF.

The rearrangement uses TRBV29-1 and TRBJ2-2; D not resolved. In germline, CDR1 is SQVTM, CDR2 ANQGSEA. The CDR3 runs 16 residues. Trimming pared 4 bases from V and 3 bases from J, leaving 18 bases between. The chain's CDR3 is CSVGWAFPPDTGELFF. The DNA for the CDR3 is TGCAGCGTTGGGTGGGCCTTCCCTCCGGACACCGGGGAGCTGTTTTTT.

J is TRBJ2-3 and V is TRBV7-6; TRBD2 agrees at 8 bases. Germline lookup yields CDR1 SGHVS and CDR2 FNYEAQ. With 5 bases clipped from V and 6 bases from J, the junction kept 7 bases outside the gene matches. CDR3 length equals 14 residues. DNA for the CDR3: TGTGCCAGCAGCAGAGCGGGAGAGGTGGATACGCAGTATTTT. It codes for CASSRAGEVDTQYF. The complete variable domain, with remaining parts taken from reference TRBV7-6 and TRBJ2-3, reads GAGVSQSPRYKVTKRGQDVALRCDPISGHVSLYWYRQALGQGPEFLTYFNYEAQQDKSGLPNDRFSAERPEGSISTLTIQRTEQRDSAMYRCASSRAGEVDTQYFGPGTRLTVL.

The gene calls are TRBV28 and TRBJ1-2; TRBD1 aligns across 8 bases. V gave up 3 bases and J gave up 2 bases; unmatched junction bases: 5. This CDR3 has 15 residues. Germline V lookup: CDR1 MDHEN, CDR2 SYDVKM. The CDR3: CASSFEDRVNYGYTF. CDR3 nucleotides: TGTGCCAGCAGTTTTGAGGACAGGGTAAACTATGGCTACACCTTC.

The chain employs TRBV18 and TRBJ2-1, with 7 nucleotides matching TRBD2. CDR1 is KGHSH, CDR2 LQKENI, per germline. CDR3 size: 14 residues. V lost 1 base and J lost 5; bases outside the gene matches: 2. The CDR3 region has the DNA TGTGCCAGCTCACCACTTGGACTAGACAATGAGCAGTTCTTC. It encodes CASSPLGLDNEQFF.

J is TRBJ2-1 and V is TRBV5-6, with a possible D match to TRBD1 (5 bases). V lost 2 bases and J lost 4, with 13 bases in between. Germline V CDR1 and CDR2: SGHDT, YYEEEE. The CDR3 loop spans 15 amino acids. In nucleotides, the CDR3 is TGTGCCAGCAGCTTAAGGTCAGGGAATTACAATGAGCAGTTCTTC. Protein sequence: CASSLRSGNYNEQFF.

In its sample, this clone was seen a few times. Other DNA sequences from this sample encode an identical CDR3 as well. The gene calls are TRBV2 and TRBJ2-7; no reliable D call. The CDR3 length is 12 residues. CDR1 and CDR2 from the germline V gene are SNHLY and FYNNEI. Trimming left V 3 bases short and J 4 bases short, with 7 bases between. The CDR3 coding sequence is TGTGCCAGCAGTGAGAGTACTTACGAGCAGTACTTC. Residues: CASSESTYEQYF.

The V gene is TRBV6-4, the J gene TRBJ2-1; 14 bases are a match to TRBD2. This CDR3 spans 16 amino acids. The germline V gene encodes CDR1 MRHNA and CDR2 SNTAGT. Germline trimming cut 0 bases from V and 8 bases from J; bases unmatched to any gene: 3. The CDR3 DNA reads TGTGCCAGCAGTGACTCAGGGACTAGCGGGGGTGATGAGCAGTTCTTC. Its translation is CASSDSGTSGGDEQFF.

This clone was observed a single time. The chain has TRBV18 and TRBJ2-2; 7 bases agree with TRBD1. Germline assignment: CDR1 KGHSH and CDR2 LQKENI. This CDR3 contains 17 residues. V gave up 2 bases and J gave up 0 bases; unmatched junction bases: 6. The CDR3 DNA is TGTGCCAGCTCACCAAAGGGGGCGCTTTCGAACACCGGGGAGCTGTTTTTT. Its protein is CASSPKGALSNTGELFF.

This rearrangement joins TRBV28 to TRBJ2-7, with TRBD2 identical over 10 bases. The V segment lost 2 bases and the J segment 6 bases; nucleotides outside the gene matches: 4. The germline V gene has CDR1 MDHEN and CDR2 SYDVKM. There are 14 residues in the CDR3. The CDR3 sequence: CASSLLAGVSEQYF. Written as DNA, the CDR3 is TGTGCCAGCAGTTTACTAGCGGGAGTAAGCGAGCAGTACTTC.

J is TRBJ1-5 and V is TRBV27, with no clear D. This CDR3 has 14 residues. Germline V gene data show CDR1 as MNHEY and CDR2 as SMNVEV (reference sequence). V was cut by 1 base and J by 6 bases, with 10 bases left in between. CDR3 loop: CASSLWGGGQPQHF. CDR3 DNA: TGTGCCAGCAGTTTATGGGGAGGTGGTCAGCCCCAGCATTTT.

The chain has TRBV27 and TRBJ1-2; TRBD1 is a possible D gene (6 bases). Germline CDR1 and CDR2: MNHEY and SMNVEV (reference sequence). V gave up 3 bases and J gave up 7 bases, with 27 bases separating them. CDR3 size: 18 residues. The CDR3 region is CASSLLSPPEYRAFGYTF. CDR3 bases: TGTGCCAGCAGTTTGCTTTCCCCCCCGGAATACAGGGCGTTTGGCTACACCTTC.

This clone was counted once. The CDR3 protein is CASSPRVLWDEQYF. CDR3 bases: TGTGCCAGCAGCCCACGGGTACTTTGGGACGAGCAGTACTTC. This chain joins TRBV7-8 and TRBJ2-7; no definite D call. Between the trimmed V and J ends, which lost 5 bases and 5 bases, there was a span of 16 bases. CDR1 is SGHVS, CDR2 FQNEAQ, per germline. This CDR3 is 14 amino acids long.

Note on this clone: The junction and the germline gene differ at one end; a read error may be behind it. The V call is TRBV7-8, the J call TRBJ2-1; D perhaps matches TRBD2 (5 bases). Germline V lookup: CDR1 SGHVS, CDR2 FQNEAQ. The CDR3 totals 14 residues. The chain's CDR3 is CASSLGSSYNEQFF. In DNA form, the CDR3 reads TGCGCCAGCAGTCTGGGGAGCTCCTACAATGAGCAGTTCTTC. Looking up the rest from reference TRBV7-8 and TRBJ2-1 gives the full variable domain: GAGVSQSPRYKVAKRGQDVALRCDPISGHVSLFWYQQALGQGPEFLTYFQNEAQLDKSGLPSDRFFAERPEGSVSTLKIQRTQQEDSAVYLCASSLGSSYNEQFFGPGTRLTVL.

This chain links TRBV28 with TRBJ1-1; 7 bases align to TRBD1. The V gene end was trimmed by 7 bases and the J gene end by 4 bases; junction bases not matched to a gene: 9. The CDR3 has 14 amino acids. CDR1 and CDR2 (germline): MDHEN, SYDVKM. CDR3 in DNA: TGTGCCAGCACCATCAGCAGGGGGGTCACTGAAGCTTTCTTT. Residues: CASTISRGVTEAFF.

This rearrangement joins TRBV13 to TRBJ2-7; TRBD2 might be the D (6 bases). Trimming took off 5 bases at V and 7 bases at J, with 15 bases between the two ends. The CDR3 has 13 amino acids. Per the germline V gene, CDR1 is PRHDT and CDR2 is FYEKMQ (reference sequence). The CDR3 here is CASSPPGVGEQYF. The CDR3 DNA is TGTGCCAGCAGCCCCCCGGGGGTTGGGGAGCAGTACTTC.

This clone was observed a handful of times. The chain uses TRBV6-4 and TRBJ1-6; TRBD1 matches at 8 bases. V gave up 3 bases and J gave up 10 bases; unmatched junction bases: 5. In germline, CDR1 is MRHNA, CDR2 SNTAGT. CDR3 length equals 14 residues. The CDR3 reads CASSDGQGYSPLHF. The CDR3 DNA reads TGTGCCAGCAGTGATGGACAGGGATACTCACCCCTCCACTTT.

This clone has just one count. In DNA, the CDR3 is TGTGCCAGCAGTGAAGTTGTGGGAGGGGGGGATACGCAGTATTTT. This codes for CASSEVVGGGDTQYF. The chain couples TRBV6-1 to TRBJ2-3, with D possibly matching TRBD2 (7 bases). V was clipped by 1 base and J by 6 bases, with 14 bases between them. CDR3 length: 15 amino acids. Germline V gene lookup returns CDR1 MNHNS and CDR2 SASEGT.

This chain joins TRBV5-4 and TRBJ2-4; D may be TRBD2 (6 bases). Per germline, CDR1 SGHNT and CDR2 YYREEE (reference sequence). Trimming stripped 0 bases from V and 3 bases from J, with 13 bases between. The CDR3 runs to 16 residues. CDR3 sequence: CASSLGGRGGKNIQYF. The CDR3, as DNA: TGTGCCAGCAGCTTGGGAGGGCGGGGAGGCAAAAACATTCAGTACTTC. Filled out from reference TRBV5-4 and TRBJ2-4, the complete variable domain reads ETGVTQSPTHLIKTRGQQVTLRCSSQSGHNTVSWYQQALGQGPQFIFQYYREEENGRGNFPPRFSGLQFPNYSSELNVNALELDDSALYLCASSLGGRGGKNIQYFGAGTRLSVL.

The V gene is TRBV27, the J gene TRBJ1-1; a weak D match, TRBD1 (6 bases). V lost 4 bases to trimming and J lost 10 bases, with 13 bases between them. From germline, CDR1 is MNHEY and CDR2 SMNVEV (reference sequence). The CDR3 extends over 12 amino acids. The CDR3 protein is CASSSTGLGAFF. CDR3 bases: TGTGCCAGCAGTTCAACAGGGCTGGGAGCTTTCTTT.

This chain joins TRBV6-5 and TRBJ1-1; D gene ambiguous. CDR3 length: 15 residues. Germline V gene data show CDR1 as MNHEY and CDR2 as SVGAGI. V shed 7 bases and J shed 1 base, with 16 bases lying between them. The CDR3 coding sequence is TGTGCCAGCACCGGTAACTGGTACTCGAACACTGAAGCTTTCTTT. Amino acid sequence: CASTGNWYSNTEAFF.

The rearrangement uses TRBV5-1 and TRBJ2-7, with 10 bases aligning to TRBD1. Germline V CDR1 and CDR2: SGHRS, YFSETQ. The CDR3 runs 16 residues. After removal of 4 bases from V and 2 bases from J, the junction contained 9 bases not matched to a gene. CDR3 protein: CASSKGQGVMTYEQYF. In DNA, the CDR3 is TGCGCCAGCAGCAAAGGACAGGGGGTTATGACCTACGAGCAGTACTTC.

The J gene is TRBJ1-1, the V gene TRBV6-5, with D uncertain. The CDR3 totals 13 residues. V was cut by 8 bases and J by 5 bases, with 15 bases left in between. The germline V gene encodes CDR1 MNHEY and CDR2 SVGAGI. CDR3: CASARLRLTEAFF. The CDR3 nucleotides read TGTGCCAGCGCCAGACTGCGGCTTACTGAAGCTTTCTTT.

This clone has just one count. This chain joins TRBV6-1 and TRBJ2-5; TRBD1 aligns across 7 bases. CDR1 and CDR2 from the germline V gene are MNHNS and SASEGT. Trimming cost V 2 bases and J 5 bases; bases outside gene matches: 8. The CDR3 totals 15 residues. The DNA for the CDR3 is TGTGCCAGCAGTGAAACACAGGGGATGAGGGAGACCCAGTACTTC. It encodes CASSETQGMRETQYF.

V usage is TRBV18 and J usage is TRBJ1-4, with unresolved D. The germline gives CDR1 KGHSH, CDR2 LQKENI. The V and J ends lost 0 bases and 7 bases respectively, with 12 bases between them. The CDR3 length is 15 residues. CDR3 coding DNA: TGTGCCAGCTCACCACCGGCCAGACTTTTTGAAAAACTGTTTTTT. This translates into CASSPPARLFEKLFF.